The 18 T cell receptor beta chains in this list originate from one sample, sequenced in a study of shared clonotypes between healthy human individuals. The repertoire was sequenced with immunoSEQ multiplex PCR; TCRdb's copy has only in-frame clones and lacks some. This table has more than 1,200,000 clones, roughly 98.5% appearing once. The sequenced material came from naive CD4+ T cells sorted from blood. As to subset: CD45RA+ positively selected. All receptors derive from a man aged 25 to 40 in good health.

Notes on this clone: The sample has other DNA sequences that encode this CDR3 too. In nucleotides, the CDR3 is TGCGCCAGCAGCTTGGAATCCCGGGGGAACACCGGGGAGCTGTTTTTT. Translating gives CASSLESRGNTGELFF. The V and J genes are TRBV5-1 and TRBJ2-2; D may be TRBD2 (5 bases). Germline CDR1 is SGHRS and CDR2 is YFSETQ. The CDR3 runs to 16 residues. The V end was cut by 0 bases, the J end by 1 base, with 10 bases between.

This rearrangement joins TRBV18 to TRBJ2-1; 7 nucleotides align to TRBD2. CDR3 length: 16 residues. Germline V gene lookup returns CDR1 KGHSH and CDR2 LQKENI. Trimming cost V 3 bases and J 8 bases; bases outside gene matches: 13. The CDR3 region has the DNA TGTGCCAGCTCACCCTTCGGCGCGGGGGTATCCCATGAGCAGTTCTTC. Protein: CASSPFGAGVSHEQFF.

The chain has TRBV10-3 and TRBJ2-1; 8 bases match TRBD2. CDR1 is ENHRY, CDR2 SYGVKD, per germline. The CDR3 runs to 15 residues. Trimming removed 3 bases from V and 4 bases from J; junction bases left unmatched: 5. The CDR3 here is CAISEWTGGYNEQFF. CDR3 DNA: TGTGCCATCAGTGAATGGACGGGAGGGTACAATGAGCAGTTCTTC.

CDR3 sequence reads: CASSDSRTWPSGLFF. The CDR3 coding sequence is TGTGCCAGCAGTGATAGTAGGACATGGCCCTCAGGTTTGTTTTTT. The chain joins TRBV2 to TRBJ1-4; D perhaps matches TRBD1 (5 bases). This CDR3 is built from 15 residues. Trimming took 3 bases from V and 15 from J, leaving 23 bases between them. The germline gives CDR1 SNHLY, CDR2 FYNNEI.

The chain carries TRBV14 and TRBJ2-1, with D maybe TRBD1 (5 bases). CDR1 is SGHDN, CDR2 FVKESK, per germline. CDR3 length equals 15 residues. With 5 bases removed from V and 0 bases from J, the gap between germline ends came to 11 bases. CDR3 region: CASSLRQNSYNEQFF. DNA for the CDR3: TGTGCCAGCAGCTTGCGACAGAACTCCTACAATGAGCAGTTCTTC.

This rearrangement joins TRBV5-1 to TRBJ2-1; 10 nucleotides match TRBD2. The V and J ends lost 0 bases and 2 bases, in that order; junction bases with no gene match: 11. Per germline, CDR1 SGHRS and CDR2 YFSETQ. The CDR3 totals 19 residues. The CDR3 coding sequence is TGCGCCAGCAGCTTGGGGACTAGCGGCAGACTCCCCCCCTACAATGAGCAGTTCTTC. Amino acids: CASSLGTSGRLPPYNEQFF.

The J gene is TRBJ2-4, the V gene TRBV19; 8 nucleotides agree with TRBD1. Germline CDR1 reads LNHDA; CDR2 reads SQIVND (reference sequence). V was pared by 8 bases and J by 6 bases, with 6 bases of the junction left unmatched. The CDR3 loop spans 13 amino acids. The CDR3 DNA follows: TGTGCCAGTCTCAGACAGGGGTCAAACATTCAGTACTTC. The encoded protein is CASLRQGSNIQYF.

The chain links TRBV11-3 to TRBJ2-7; TRBD2 matches at 8 bases. The CDR3 loop spans 15 amino acids. V lost 5 bases, J lost 0 bases, and 6 bases stayed unmatched. Per germline, CDR1 SGHNT and CDR2 YENEEA. DNA of the CDR3: TGTGCCAGCAGCCTGGGGAGCGGGAGCTCCTACGAGCAGTACTTC. Protein: CASSLGSGSSYEQYF.

The rearrangement joins TRBV20-1 to TRBJ2-7, with D unresolved. This CDR3 contains 11 residues. V shed 3 bases and J shed 5 bases, with 8 bases lying between them. Germline V gene sequence: CDR1 DFQATT, CDR2 SNEGSKA (reference sequence). Written as DNA, the CDR3 is TGCAGTGCTAGTTCGACCCACGAGCAGTACTTC. It is translated as CSASSTHEQYF.

Points on this clone: This sample also contains other DNA sequences that code for the same CDR3. The rearrangement uses TRBV20-1 and TRBJ2-5; D is unresolved. Trimming pared 3 bases from V and 5 bases from J, leaving 7 bases between. The CDR3 is made up of 11 amino acids. The V gene's germline CDR1 is DFQATT and CDR2 SNEGSKA (reference sequence). The CDR3, as DNA: TGCAGTGCTAGGACATTGGAGACCCAGTACTTC. Translated: CSARTLETQYF.

Here the CDR3 DNA reads TGTGCCAGCAGCTCCGAGCGGGAGGGGTGGGAGACCCAGTACTTC. Its translation: CASSSEREGWETQYF. The chain couples TRBV7-7 to TRBJ2-5; 10 nucleotides agree with TRBD2. Unmatched junction bases numbered 7, after V lost 4 bases and J lost 5 bases. The CDR3 has 15 residues. Germline V CDR1 and CDR2: SSHAT, FNYEAQ (reference sequence).

V gene TRBV10-1 combines with J gene TRBJ2-1, with a weak D call TRBD1 (5 bases). The CDR3 extends over 13 amino acids. Germline-derived CDR1 and CDR2 are WNHNN and SYGVQD (reference sequence). Trimming cost V 8 bases and J 6 bases, with 14 bases left between them. CDR3 residues: CASSGPLSNEQFF. The CDR3 DNA sequence: TGCGCCAGCTCAGGGCCCCTCAGCAATGAGCAGTTCTTC.

The chain couples TRBV18 to TRBJ2-7; the D is unclear. CDR1 and CDR2 from the germline V gene are KGHSH and LQKENI. The length of the CDR3 is 12 residues. Trimming shortened V by 4 bases and J by 2 bases, and 6 bases separated the two germline ends. CDR3: CASSLGTYEQYF. The CDR3 DNA sequence: TGTGCCAGCTCACTAGGGACCTACGAGCAGTACTTC.

This clone showed up just once. Other DNA sequences of this sample code for an identical CDR3. The V call is TRBV7-6, the J call TRBJ2-3; the match to TRBD2 covers 10 bases. This CDR3 is built from 16 residues. Germline V gene sequence: CDR1 SGHVS, CDR2 FNYEAQ. With 1 base clipped from V and 3 bases from J, the junction kept 4 bases outside the gene matches. CDR3: CASSLGLAGGTDTQYF. Written as DNA, the CDR3 is TGTGCCAGCAGCTTAGGGTTAGCGGGAGGAACAGATACGCAGTATTTT. The whole variable domain, filled in from reference TRBV7-6 and TRBJ2-3, reads GAGVSQSPRYKVTKRGQDVALRCDPISGHVSLYWYRQALGQGPEFLTYFNYEAQQDKSGLPNDRFSAERPEGSISTLTIQRTEQRDSAMYRCASSLGLAGGTDTQYFGPGTRLTVL.

V and J are TRBV25-1 and TRBJ1-4, with TRBD1 matching 9 bases. The CDR3 length is 14 residues. V lost 5 bases, J lost 7 bases, and 5 bases stayed unmatched. Germline V gives CDR1 MGHDK, CDR2 SYGVNS. The CDR3 DNA reads TGTGCCAGCAGTCCGACAGGGGGGAGTGAAAAACTGTTTTTT. Encoded protein: CASSPTGGSEKLFF.

The chain couples TRBV10-3 to TRBJ2-7; maybe TRBD2 (6 bases). Between the trimmed V and J ends, which lost 4 bases and 3 bases, there was a span of 13 bases. Germline V gene sequence: CDR1 ENHRY, CDR2 SYGVKD. CDR3 length: 14 amino acids. The chain's CDR3 is CAISAAGTNYEQYF. The CDR3, as DNA: TGTGCCATCAGTGCTGCGGGGACCAACTACGAGCAGTACTTC.

Points on this clone: The sample holds other DNA sequences that translate to the same CDR3. The V gene is TRBV9, the J gene TRBJ2-1; weak D call: TRBD2 (5 bases). This CDR3 spans 14 amino acids. Germline CDR1 and CDR2: SGDLS and YYNGEE. The V end lost 4 bases, the J end lost 4 bases, and 12 bases lay between the germline ends. CDR3 DNA: TGTGCCAGCAGCCCGCGGACTGGATACAATGAGCAGTTCTTC. As protein: CASSPRTGYNEQFF.

Details on this clone: Other DNA sequences in this sample translate to the same CDR3. The J gene is TRBJ2-1, the V gene TRBV5-6; unclear D gene. The CDR3 consists of 16 residues. Germline V gene data show CDR1 as SGHDT and CDR2 as YYEEEE. V lost 0 bases to trimming and J lost 0 bases, with 10 bases between them. The CDR3 loop is CASSLEGRSSYNEQFF. DNA of the CDR3: TGTGCCAGCAGCTTGGAGGGAAGAAGCTCCTACAATGAGCAGTTCTTC. Complete variable domain (other parts from reference TRBV5-6 and TRBJ2-1): DAGVTQSPTHLIKTRGQQVTLRCSPKSGHDTVSWYQQALGQGPQFIFQYYEEEERQRGNFPDRFSGHQFPNYSSELNVNALLLGDSALYLCASSLEGRSSYNEQFFGPGTRLTVL.